Below are 28 T cell receptor beta chains sequenced from a single sample in a study of metastatic and nonmetastatic thyroid tumors. TCRdb re-analyzed the PCR reads using MiXCR. The sample consists of 35,000 to 50,000 clones, about 3.2% of them appearing once. Treatment of any kind had been given to no patient before thyroid surgery. The material sequenced was blood. These TCRs come from a female donor with papillary thyroid cancer or a benign thyroid nodule (not recorded which). Some clones in this sample may be carry-over from other donors' samples.

This clone was seen repeatedly, ten times or more. A read error is possible here, since a much larger clone lies one base away. The chain recombines TRBV4-2 with TRBJ1-1; no reliable D call. This CDR3 is built from 13 residues. In germline, CDR1 is LGHNA, CDR2 YNFKEQ. Trimming removed 4 bases at V and 1 base at J, with 7 bases between. This CDR3 is CASSPTENTEAFF. The CDR3 region has the DNA TGTGCCAGCAGCCCAACAGAGAACACTGAAGCTTTCTTT.

The chain links TRBV6-2 or TRBV6-3 to TRBJ1-2; D possibly corresponds to TRBD1 (6 bases). Deletions cut 2 bases from V and 8 bases from J, with 12 bases between. There are 13 residues in the CDR3. Germline CDR1 is MNHEY and CDR2 is SVGEGT. The CDR3, as DNA: TGTGCCAGCAGTTACGAGGGGGGGCGAGGCTACACCTTC. Translation: CASSYEGGRGYTF.

This clone was seen ten or more times. This chain links TRBV2 with TRBJ1-2; D remains unclear. The CDR3 has 12 residues. Germline V gene data show CDR1 as SNHLY and CDR2 as FYNNEI. The V end was cut by 8 bases, the J end by 0 bases, with 7 bases between. CDR3: CASSQANYGYTF. In DNA, the CDR3 is TGTGCCAGCTCCCAGGCTAACTATGGCTACACCTTC.

The table lists this clone with many counts. This rearrangement joins TRBV4-2 to TRBJ2-3; 8 positions agree with TRBD2. V shed 1 base and J 0 bases; nucleotides not matched to a gene: 6. Germline V gene lookup returns CDR1 LGHNA and CDR2 YNFKEQ. The length of the CDR3 is 17 residues. The CDR3 nucleotides are TGTGCCAGCAGCCAAGGGCGACTAGCGTCTAGCACAGATACGCAGTATTTT. The encoded protein is CASSQGRLASSTDTQYF.

This clone was detected a few times. The chain's CDR3 is CSARGLAEQFF. The CDR3 region has the DNA TGCAGTGCTCGCGGACTAGCGGAGCAGTTCTTC. The rearrangement uses TRBV20-1 and TRBJ2-1; 9 nucleotides agree with TRBD2. V lost 5 bases to trimming and J lost 10 bases; unmatched junction nucleotides: 3. The CDR3 consists of 11 residues. CDR1 is DFQATT, CDR2 SNEGSKA, per germline (reference sequence).

This clone was found a few times. CDR3 DNA: TGTGCCAGCAGCCGGGTCGAGGGACACTATGGCTACACCTTC. This sequence encodes CASSRVEGHYGYTF. The chain carries TRBV6-1 and TRBJ1-2; D is possibly TRBD1 (5 bases). The V end was cut by 6 bases, the J end by 3 bases, with 14 bases between. This CDR3 has 14 residues. From germline, CDR1 is MNHNS and CDR2 SASEGT.

The gene calls are TRBV6-1 and TRBJ1-6; D gene uncertain. This CDR3 has 13 amino acids. Looked up from germline, CDR1 is MNHNS and CDR2 is SASEGT. Trimming removed 7 bases from V and 9 bases from J, with 13 bases in between. The CDR3 is CASTLTRGSPLHF. DNA of the CDR3: TGTGCCAGCACCCTAACTCGTGGTTCACCCCTCCACTTT.

This clone turned up a few times. The V call is TRBV6-1, the J call TRBJ2-5; D unresolved. Germline lookup yields CDR1 MNHNS and CDR2 SASEGT. The CDR3 extends over 14 amino acids. Trimming removed 6 bases at V and 5 bases at J, with 16 bases between. The CDR3, as DNA: TGTGCCAGCAGCCAGGATCCCGGCGTCGAGACCCAGTACTTC. Encoded protein: CASSQDPGVETQYF.

This rearrangement joins TRBV30 to TRBJ2-3; no clear D gene. The CDR3 is made up of 14 amino acids. Germline-derived CDR1 and CDR2 are GTSNPN and SVGIG (reference sequence). V was clipped by 1 base and J by 6 bases, with 14 bases between them. In nucleotides, the CDR3 is TGTGCCTGGAGTGCCCCGCACGGGTACGATACGCAGTATTTT. This translates into CAWSAPHGYDTQYF.

Within the sample, this clone is medium-sized. This chain links TRBV6-4 with TRBJ2-1; 12 nucleotides align to TRBD2. This CDR3 region has 17 residues. The V and J ends lost 0 bases and 4 bases, in that order; junction bases with no gene match: 4. Germline lookup yields CDR1 MRHNA and CDR2 SNTAGT. The CDR3 loop is CASSDSIGTSGYNEQFF. DNA of the CDR3: TGTGCCAGCAGTGACTCGATTGGGACTAGCGGGTACAATGAGCAGTTCTTC.

This clone was seen more than once but under ten times. V and J are TRBV6-1 and TRBJ2-5; 9 bases agree with TRBD2. Unmatched junction bases numbered 0, after V lost 0 bases and J lost 1 base. The CDR3 sequence is 15 residues long. From germline, CDR1 is MNHNS and CDR2 SASEGT. CDR3 amino acids: CASSEASGSQETQYF. The CDR3 nucleotides are TGTGCCAGCAGTGAAGCTAGCGGGAGCCAAGAGACCCAGTACTTC.

This clone was found many times. The chain links TRBV14 to TRBJ2-2; a weak D match, TRBD2 (5 bases). The CDR3 is 13 amino acids. V dropped 0 bases and J dropped 8 bases, with 7 bases sitting between them. Per the germline V gene, CDR1 is SGHDN and CDR2 is FVKESK. This CDR3 is CASSQEDWGELFF. The DNA for the CDR3 is TGTGCCAGCAGCCAAGAGGACTGGGGGGAGCTGTTTTTT.

The chain couples TRBV6-1 to TRBJ2-2, with 9 nucleotides matching TRBD2. Germline assignment: CDR1 MNHNS and CDR2 SASEGT. CDR3 length equals 18 residues. V lost 6 bases, J lost 5 bases, and 16 bases stayed unmatched. The CDR3 DNA reads as TGTGCCAGCAGAAGGAGCTCCTACTCTAGCGGGAAGACCGGGGAGCTGTTTTTT. Residues: CASRRSSYSSGKTGELFF.

This clone came up many times. The rearrangement uses TRBV28 and TRBJ1-5; D possibly corresponds to TRBD1 (5 bases). Deletions cut 5 bases from V and 2 bases from J, with 10 bases between. Per germline, CDR1 MDHEN and CDR2 SYDVKM. The CDR3 has 14 residues. The CDR3 loop reads CASSPLTGNQPQHF. In nucleotides, the CDR3 is TGTGCCAGCAGTCCTCTGACAGGCAATCAGCCCCAGCATTTT.

Of note for this clone: A much more abundant neighbour one base away suggests this may be a read error. The chain employs TRBV6-5 and TRBJ2-2; no clear D gene. Per germline, CDR1 MNHEY and CDR2 SVGAGI. V lost 2 bases to trimming and J lost 7 bases, with 14 bases between them. CDR3 length: 15 residues. CDR3 region: CASSYGSNIGGELFF. The CDR3 DNA reads as TGTGCCAGCAGTTACGGGTCGAATATTGGCGGGGAGCTGTTTTTT.

This clone was counted between two and nine times. The CDR3 nucleotides read TGTGCCAGCAGCGGAGACACCTATGGCTACACCTTC. Its protein product is CASSGDTYGYTF. This chain joins TRBV9 and TRBJ1-2; no definite D call. The CDR3 extends over 12 amino acids. V lost 3 bases and J 4 bases, leaving 7 bases between the germline ends. Germline CDR1 reads SGDLS; CDR2 reads YYNGEE.

This clone was counted at least ten times. The chain carries TRBV7-2 and TRBJ2-7; D is ambiguous. Trimming removed 0 bases from V and 4 bases from J, with 4 bases in between. The CDR3 is 12 amino acids. Germline CDR1 and CDR2: SGHTA and FQGNSA. The CDR3 DNA reads TGTGCCAGCAGCTTAGCAATGTACGAGCAGTACTTC. Protein product: CASSLAMYEQYF. Variable domain in full (rest from reference TRBV7-2 and TRBJ2-7): GAGVSQSPSNKVTEKGKDVELRCDPISGHTALYWYRQSLGQGLEFLIYFQGNSAPDKSGLPSDRFSAERTGGSVSTLTIQRTQQEDSAVYLCASSLAMYEQYFGPGTRLTVT.

The sample holds a few counts of this clone. The V gene is TRBV6-9, the J gene TRBJ1-6, with D perhaps matching TRBD1 (6 bases). V gave up 3 bases and J gave up 9 bases, with 21 bases separating them. Germline CDR1 reads MNHGY; CDR2 reads SVAAGI. There are 17 residues in the CDR3. Here the CDR3 reads CASSYIRGGAGGSPLHF. CDR3 coding DNA: TGTGCCAGCAGTTACATTAGGGGGGGCGCCGGCGGTTCACCCCTCCACTTT.

The table lists this clone with many counts. The V call is TRBV18, the J call TRBJ2-5; 7 nucleotides align to TRBD1. CDR1 and CDR2 from the germline V gene are KGHSH and LQKENI. After removal of 6 bases from V and 2 bases from J, the junction contained 3 bases not matched to a gene. This CDR3 spans 13 amino acids. CDR3 in DNA: TGTGCCAGCTCCGGACAGGCTCAAGAGACCCAGTACTTC. This translates into CASSGQAQETQYF. Complete variable domain (other parts from reference TRBV18 and TRBJ2-5): NAGVMQNPRHLVRRRGQEARLRCSPMKGHSHVYWYRQLPEEGLKFMVYLQKENIIDESGMPKERFSAEFPKEGPSILRIQQVVRGDSAAYFCASSGQAQETQYFGPGTRLLVL.

This clone was seen many times. The V and J genes are TRBV30 and TRBJ1-3; D ambiguous. Trimming took 1 base from V and 0 from J, leaving 7 bases between them. The CDR3 extends over 14 amino acids. Germline CDR1 reads GTSNPN; CDR2 reads SVGIG (reference sequence). The CDR3 reads CAWSGTDSGNTIYF. The CDR3 bases are TGTGCCTGGAGTGGGACGGACTCTGGAAACACCATATATTTT.

CDR3 in DNA: TGTGCCAGCTCACAGGAGATCAATCAGCCCCAGCATTTT. Translating gives CASSQEINQPQHF. V usage is TRBV12-3 or TRBV12-4 and J usage is TRBJ1-5, with TRBD1 as a possible D gene (5 bases). The CDR3 consists of 13 residues. V dropped 8 bases and J dropped 3 bases, with 11 bases sitting between them.

This clone is judged medium-sized. The chain links TRBV5-5 to TRBJ1-6; D is uncertain. The CDR3 runs 15 residues. V gave up 0 bases and J gave up 3 bases, with 7 bases separating them. The germline V gene has CDR1 SGHKS and CDR2 YYEKEE (reference sequence). CDR3 amino acids: CASSLEGNYNSPLHF. The CDR3 DNA follows: TGTGCCAGCAGCTTGGAGGGAAACTATAATTCACCCCTCCACTTT.

The V gene is TRBV6-5, the J gene TRBJ2-7; the match to TRBD2 covers 7 bases. With 2 bases clipped from V and 3 bases from J, the junction kept 4 bases outside the gene matches. CDR3 length equals 14 residues. Germline CDR1 and CDR2: MNHEY and SVGAGI. The CDR3 reads CASSYSGIGYEQYF. CDR3 sequence (DNA): TGTGCCAGCAGTTACAGCGGGATAGGCTACGAGCAGTACTTC.

The rearrangement links TRBV6-2 or TRBV6-3 to TRBJ2-7; D may be TRBD1 (6 bases). Trimming removed 5 bases from V and 4 bases from J, with 12 bases in between. Germline CDR1 reads MNHEY; CDR2 reads SVGEGT. This CDR3 region has 13 residues. CDR3 coding DNA: TGTGCCAGCAGTACCGAACAGGGATACGAGCAGTACTTC. It translates to CASSTEQGYEQYF.

This clone was observed many times. This chain links TRBV19 with TRBJ2-2, with 10 positions matching TRBD2. The CDR3 totals 17 residues. Germline loops: CDR1 LNHDA, CDR2 SQIVND (reference sequence). V lost 1 base and J lost 4; bases outside the gene matches: 6. CDR3 DNA: TGTGCCAGTAGTATAGGGTCTAGCGGGGGATTCACCGGGGAGCTGTTTTTT. Translated, it gives CASSIGSSGGFTGELFF.

This clone was seen more than once but under ten times. This chain uses TRBV20-1 with TRBJ2-3; 8 nucleotides agree with TRBD2. J lost 3 bases, V lost 6 bases, and 17 bases had no gene match. Looked up from germline, CDR1 is DFQATT and CDR2 is SNEGSKA (reference sequence). The CDR3 is made up of 17 amino acids. CDR3 DNA: TGCAGTGCATCCGGGGGGGGCCAGGGGAGTCGGACAGATACGCAGTATTTT. Translated, it gives CSASGGGQGSRTDTQYF.

This rearrangement joins TRBV6-2 or TRBV6-3 to TRBJ1-5; D is ambiguous. The germline gives CDR1 MNHEY, CDR2 SVGEGT. The V gene lost 2 bases and the J gene lost 0 bases, with 8 bases spanning the gap. The CDR3 extends over 15 amino acids. CDR3 loop: CASSYAGHSNQPQHF. CDR3 in DNA: TGTGCCAGCAGTTACGCCGGGCATAGCAATCAGCCCCAGCATTTT.

This clone has more than one count but fewer than ten. The chain combines TRBV30 with TRBJ1-2, with TRBD1 matching over 8 bases. The CDR3 consists of 12 residues. The germline CDR1 and CDR2 sequences are GTSNPN and SVGIG (reference sequence). With 5 bases clipped from V and 7 bases from J, the junction kept 6 bases outside the gene matches. The CDR3 here is CAWAPGGRGYTF. CDR3 nucleotide sequence: TGTGCCTGGGCTCCAGGGGGCCGTGGCTACACCTTC.